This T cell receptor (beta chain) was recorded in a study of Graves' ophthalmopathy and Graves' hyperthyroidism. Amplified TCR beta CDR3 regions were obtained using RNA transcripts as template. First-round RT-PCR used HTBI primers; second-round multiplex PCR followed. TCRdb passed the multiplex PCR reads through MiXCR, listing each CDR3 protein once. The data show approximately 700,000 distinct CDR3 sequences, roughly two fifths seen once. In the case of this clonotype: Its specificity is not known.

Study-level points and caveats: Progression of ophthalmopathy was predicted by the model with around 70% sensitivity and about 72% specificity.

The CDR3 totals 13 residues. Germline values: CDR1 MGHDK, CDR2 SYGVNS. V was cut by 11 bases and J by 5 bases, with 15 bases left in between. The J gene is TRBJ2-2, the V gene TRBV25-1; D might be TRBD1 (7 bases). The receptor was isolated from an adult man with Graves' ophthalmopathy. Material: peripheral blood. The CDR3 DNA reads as TGTGCCTGGGCGACAGGGACTACCGGGGAGCTGTTTTTT. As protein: CAWATGTTGELFF.